This T cell receptor (beta chain) came from a study of graft-versus-host responses after intestinal transplantation. Study at large: Recipients received multivisceral, liver-intestinal, or isolated intestinal transplants. All recipients got anti-thymocyte globulin induction, then tacrolimus and steroids for roughly 3 years. Study-wide results and limits: Detection of GvH clones occurred in recipient marrow, and some had their first appearance in ileum or blood.

Germline CDR1 reads GTSNPN; CDR2 reads SVGIG (reference sequence). This CDR3 is 13 amino acids long. V was cut by 4 bases and J by 0 bases, with 9 bases left in between. Method: immunoSEQ multiplex PCR; TCRdb's copy keeps in-frame clones and lacks some. The sample contains over 15,000 clones, approximately 89% of which appear only once. As for this clone: Its matching antigen is unknown.

The sequencing used PBMCs, collected approximately 15 weeks after intestinal transplant. The chain couples TRBV30 to TRBJ1-1, with a possible D match to TRBD1 (6 bases). The sequence derives from a human patient who received an intestinal transplant, so some T cells may come from the graft donor. Written as DNA, the CDR3 is TGTGCCTGGACAGGGGCGATGAACACTGAAGCTTTCTTT. It specifies CAWTGAMNTEAFF.